The clone carrying this T cell receptor (beta chain) has a handful of counts. As yet, its antigen is unknown. There are 15 residues in the CDR3. V shed 3 bases, J shed 4 bases, and the junction held 6 bases outside the gene matches. Germline CDR1 MNHEY, CDR2 SMNVEV (reference sequence). The sample comes from a study of CD8 T cells in ankylosing spondylitis. Whole-study findings and limits: From matched ankylosing spondylitis synovial fluid, disease-linked clones were reportedly recovered at significantly enriched levels.

TCRdb passed the 5' RACE reads through MiXCR, listing each CDR3 protein once. This table has around 340,000 distinct CDR3 sequences, 20% to 25% appearing once. The clonotype originates from a male donor with ankylosing spondylitis or in good health (not recorded which). Sequencing used blood, either unsorted or a sorted T cell fraction (not recorded which). The chain has TRBV27 and TRBJ2-1; 7 bases fit TRBD2. Written as DNA, the CDR3 is TGTGCCAGCAGTTTGGCAGCGGGGCTATACAATGAGCAGTTCTTC. This encodes CASSLAAGLYNEQFF.